Below, 11 T cell receptor beta chains from the same sample are listed, as sequenced in a study of shared clonotypes between healthy human individuals. This table comes from immunoSEQ multiplex PCR, and its TCRdb copy is limited to in-frame clones, with some not included. Among some 1.5 million clones, around 95% were seen once, and the ten largest hold about 1.2%. Sequencing used naive CD4+ T cells sorted from blood. As for subset: CD45RA+ positively selected. Source of these receptors: a man aged 30 to 45 in good health.

The V gene is TRBV19, the J gene TRBJ1-1; unclear D gene. Germline CDR1 LNHDA, CDR2 SQIVND (reference sequence). The CDR3 loop spans 14 amino acids. V was trimmed by 5 bases and J by 4 bases, leaving 14 bases between them. For the CDR3, the DNA is TGTGCCAGTAGTTCTCGTACCAGAGGCACTGAAGCTTTCTTT. Amino acid sequence: CASSSRTRGTEAFF.

With regard to this clone: Other DNA variants within this sample encode the same CDR3. The chain joins TRBV29-1 to TRBJ1-2; D gene uncertain. The ends were cut back, 5 bases at V and 3 bases at J, with 7 bases in the middle. CDR3 length: 11 residues. Germline V gene lookup returns CDR1 SQVTM and CDR2 ANQGSEA. The CDR3 DNA reads TGCAGCGTTCCACCGGACTATGGCTACACCTTC. As protein: CSVPPDYGYTF.

V is TRBV13 and J is TRBJ2-3, with D tentatively TRBD1 (7 bases). Germline CDR1 and CDR2: PRHDT and FYEKMQ (reference sequence). V dropped 7 bases and J dropped 4 bases, with 18 bases sitting between them. The CDR3 runs 15 residues. CDR3 protein: CASTPLRGESDTQYF. In DNA form, the CDR3 reads TGTGCCAGCACCCCTCTCAGGGGGGAATCAGATACGCAGTATTTT.

This chain connects TRBV27 to TRBJ2-1; TRBD1 agrees at 10 bases. This CDR3 comprises 17 residues. The V gene end was trimmed by 6 bases and the J gene end by 5 bases; junction bases not matched to a gene: 13. CDR1 and CDR2 from the germline V gene are MNHEY and SMNVEV (reference sequence). The CDR3 nucleotides read TGTGCCAGCAGCACCGGACAGGGGGTTAAATCTAACAATGAGCAGTTCTTC. Translating it yields CASSTGQGVKSNNEQFF.

The genes are TRBV1 and TRBJ2-7; TRBD1, the table's D call, lacks a check against the DNA. TRBV1 is an annotated pseudogene. This CDR3 has 14 amino acids. CDR3 in DNA: TGCACCAGCAGCCAAAGGGGAAGAGGCGACGAGCAGTACTTC. Its translation is CTSSQRGRGDEQYF.

J is TRBJ1-2 and V is TRBV28; D not certain. The germline V gene has CDR1 MDHEN and CDR2 SYDVKM. The germline V and J ends were trimmed by 6 bases and 11 bases, with 10 bases remaining between them. This CDR3 spans 10 amino acids. This CDR3 is CASRYINYTF. The CDR3 coding sequence is TGTGCCAGCAGGTATATAAATTACACCTTC.

As concerns this clone: This sample also contains other DNA sequences that code for the same CDR3. The chain employs TRBV5-1 and TRBJ2-2; D gene uncertain. Germline CDR1 SGHRS, CDR2 YFSETQ. The CDR3 spans 14 residues. V shed 0 bases and J shed 2 bases, with 5 bases lying between them. This chain's CDR3 is CASSLGGNTGELFF. CDR3 coding DNA: TGCGCCAGCAGCTTGGGTGGAAACACCGGGGAGCTGTTTTTT.

The chain has TRBV5-8 and TRBJ2-4; D is uncertain. The V end lost 4 bases, the J end lost 4 bases, and 6 bases lay between the germline ends. This CDR3 region has 12 residues. Germline values: CDR1 SGHTS, CDR2 YDEGEE. As DNA, the CDR3 is TGTGCCAGCAGCCCCCAAAAAAACATTCAGTACTTC. It specifies CASSPQKNIQYF.

The chain carries TRBV27 and TRBJ2-1; TRBD1 agrees at 7 bases. CDR1 and CDR2 (germline): MNHEY, SMNVEV (reference sequence). V was pared by 2 bases and J by 6 bases, with 10 bases of the junction left unmatched. The CDR3 sequence is 16 residues long. CDR3 DNA sequence: TGTGCCAGCAGTTTAACTGCAGGGGGTTCTGGCAATGAGCAGTTCTTC. As protein: CASSLTAGGSGNEQFF.

V is TRBV11-2 and J is TRBJ2-4; D is perhaps TRBD2 (5 bases). CDR1 SGHAT and CDR2 FQNNGV come from the germline V gene. Trimming took 2 bases from V and 2 from J, leaving 13 bases between them. The CDR3 consists of 16 residues. This CDR3 reads CASSLYLSDSKNIQYF. The CDR3 DNA reads TGTGCCAGCAGCTTATATCTATCGGACTCCAAAAACATTCAGTACTTC.

This clone was found once. V is TRBV28 and J is TRBJ2-3; 12 bases are shared with TRBD2. The germline gives CDR1 MDHEN, CDR2 SYDVKM. V shed 3 bases and J 5 bases; nucleotides not matched to a gene: 3. The CDR3 contains 15 residues. In DNA, the CDR3 is TGTGCCAGCAGTTTTCCGGGACTAGCGGGAGATACGCAGTATTTT. It is translated as CASSFPGLAGDTQYF.